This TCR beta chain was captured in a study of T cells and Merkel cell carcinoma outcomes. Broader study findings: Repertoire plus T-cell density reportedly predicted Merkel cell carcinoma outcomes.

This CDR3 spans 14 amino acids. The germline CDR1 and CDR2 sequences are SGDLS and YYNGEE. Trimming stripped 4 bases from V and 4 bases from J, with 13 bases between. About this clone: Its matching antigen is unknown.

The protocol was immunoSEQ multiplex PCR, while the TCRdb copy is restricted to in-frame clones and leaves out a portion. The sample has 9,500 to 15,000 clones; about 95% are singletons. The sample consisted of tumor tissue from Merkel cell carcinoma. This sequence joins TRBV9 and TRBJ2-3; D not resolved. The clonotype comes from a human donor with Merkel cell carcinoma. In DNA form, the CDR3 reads TGTGCCAGCAGCCCCCTCGTTTCGGCAGATACGCAGTATTTT. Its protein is CASSPLVSADTQYF.